The rows below give T cell receptor beta chains drawn from one sample of a study of blood T cell repertoires in COVID-19. Using immunoSEQ multiplex PCR, the repertoire was profiled, and TCRdb retains in-frame clones only, with some absent. The data contain more than 200,000 clones, roughly 80% of them seen just once; the ten biggest clones take up around 3.6%. The sequencing input was peripheral blood. Receptors were obtained from a woman aged 40 to 49 with active or convalescent COVID-19. CDR3s include the opening cysteine and the closing phenylalanine or tryptophan. The D gene is left open where the match is weak. For some rows the clone size is stated as once, few or many, or as a class when expanded; others skip it.

j_call d_call clone_size v_call cdr3_nt cdr3_aa
TRBJ1-1 . . TRBV27 TGTGCCACTATGGGGCCCGGGAGGGCTTTCTTT CATMGPGRAFF
TRBJ1-6 TRBD1 few TRBV7-9 TGTGCCAGCAGCTCCCGGACAGGACCCCTCCACTTT CASSSRTGPLHF
TRBJ1-5 . . TRBV28 TGTGCCAGCAGTTTACCAGGGATCGGCAATCAGCCCCAGCATTTT CASSLPGIGNQPQHF
TRBJ1-1 . . TRBV6-5 TGTGCCAGCAGTACTCTAGACAGGATCAACACTGAAGCTTTCTTT CASSTLDRINTEAFF
TRBJ2-1 . . TRBV27 TGTGCCAGCAGCCCACCTCTCTGGACTTCCTACAATGAGCAGTTCTTC CASSPPLWTSYNEQFF
TRBJ2-4 TRBD1 . TRBV28 TGTGCCAGCAGTCGAACGACCCTTGGACAGGCGGAGAAAGCCAAAAACATTCAGTACTTC CASSRTTLGQAEKAKNIQYF
TRBJ2-5 TRBD1 . TRBV5-6 TGTGCCAGCAGCTGGAGGGGGACAGGGTACCTTTACGAGACCCAGTACTTC CASSWRGTGYLYETQYF
TRBJ1-1 . . TRBV6-5 TGTGCCAGCAGTTACGTTCCAGGGAACACTGAAGCTTTCTTT CASSYVPGNTEAFF
TRBJ2-5 TRBD1 . TRBV28 TGTGCCAGCAGTTTACCCTTCGGACAGGGGGTAGGGGAGACCCAGTACTTC CASSLPFGQGVGETQYF
TRBJ1-5 . . TRBV28 TGTGCCAGCAGTTTATCACAGGGCAATCAGCCCCAGCATTTT CASSLSQGNQPQHF
TRBJ1-5 . . TRBV28 TGTGCCACCAGGCGGGGGCCGGGCAATCAGCCCCAGCATTTT CATRRGPGNQPQHF
TRBJ2-7 TRBD1 . TRBV10-3 TGTGCCATCAGTGAGTTGGACAGGGCCCCCTCCTACGAGCAGTACTTC CAISELDRAPSYEQYF
TRBJ1-2 . . TRBV9 TGTGCCAGCAGCAATCAATCGACAGGTGACTATGGCTACACCTTC CASSNQSTGDYGYTF
TRBJ1-3 . . TRBV5-4 TGTGCCAGCAGCTTAATAAGCTCCTCTGGAAACACCATATATTTT CASSLISSSGNTIYF
TRBJ2-4 . . TRBV5-8 TGTGCCAGCAGCTTCGGACATCGAAAAGAGATAGCCAAAAACATTCAGTACTTC CASSFGHRKEIAKNIQYF
TRBJ2-6 . . TRBV7-2 TGTGCCAGCAGCCGCTTCGGTTACTCTGGGGCCAACGTCCTGACTTTC CASSRFGYSGANVLTF
TRBJ2-1 TRBD1 . TRBV2 TGTGCCAGCAGTACTCGGGACAGGGTATACAATGAGCAGTTCTTC CASSTRDRVYNEQFF
TRBJ1-2 TRBD1 once TRBV18 TGTGCCAGCTCGGGAGCGGGACAGGGGTTCCCAGGAGATGGCTACACCTTC CASSGAGQGFPGDGYTF
TRBJ2-2 . once TRBV7-3 TGTGCCAGCAGGCAAGCAGGGAACACCGGGGAGCTGTTTTTT CASRQAGNTGELFF
TRBJ2-2 . . TRBV7-6 TGTGCCAGCAGCTTAGAGGCAGGGGCGAGGACCGGGGAGCTGTTTTTT CASSLEAGARTGELFF
TRBJ2-2 TRBD2 . TRBV4-1 TGCGCCAGCAGCCAAGATCAACTAGCGGGGGGGAGTTTCGCCGGGGAGCTGTTTTTT CASSQDQLAGGSFAGELFF
TRBJ2-1 TRBD2 . TRBV10-3 TGTGCCATCAGTGAGGGTAGCGGGGGGCCTAGGGATGAGCAGTTCTTC CAISEGSGGPRDEQFF
TRBJ2-1 TRBD1 . TRBV29-1 TGCAGCGTTGAAGGAGGGGGCACGGGAATGAATGAGCAGTTCTTC CSVEGGGTGMNEQFF
TRBJ2-1 TRBD2 . TRBV29-1 TGCAGCGCCAAGCGGGGCGCCGATGAGCAGTTCTTC CSAKRGADEQFF
TRBJ2-7 . . TRBV6-5 TGTGCCAGCAGGGCCGGGTCATCCTACGAGCAGTACTTC CASRAGSSYEQYF
TRBJ1-1 TRBD1 . TRBV5-8 TGTGCCAGCAGCTTGGGGGAGGGACAGGGAGGATTGAACACTGAAGCTTTCTTT CASSLGEGQGGLNTEAFF
TRBJ2-6 . . TRBV30 TGTGCCTGGAGTGACAGGGCCAACGTCCTGACTTTC CAWSDRANVLTF
TRBJ1-1 . . TRBV13 TGTGCCAGCAGCTTAGGATGGGCAGATTCTTCCATGAACACTGAAGCTTTCTTT CASSLGWADSSMNTEAFF
TRBJ2-7 TRBD2 . TRBV10-3 TGTGCCATCAGGCCCGGGAGCGGGGGGACCTACGAGCAGTACTTC CAIRPGSGGTYEQYF
TRBJ1-6 . . TRBV30 TGTGCCTGGAGCACCGGGACACAAAATTCACCCCTCCACTTT CAWSTGTQNSPLHF
TRBJ1-5 . . TRBV15 TGTGCCACCAGCAGAGATCGGGGTAGCAATCAGCCCCAGCATTTT CATSRDRGSNQPQHF
TRBJ1-3 TRBD1 . TRBV28 TGTGCCAGCAGACAGGGGGCGGAGGACACCATATATTTT CASRQGAEDTIYF
TRBJ1-5 . few TRBV5-1 TGCGCCAGCAGCACCCTGCCGGGCAATCAGCCCCAGCATTTT CASSTLPGNQPQHF
TRBJ1-5 TRBD1 . TRBV12-3/TRBV12-4 TGTGCCAGCAGTAGCGACAGGGATCAGCCCCAGCATTTT CASSSDRDQPQHF
TRBJ2-1 TRBD2 . TRBV5-1 TGCGCCAGCAGCTTGATCATAAATCGGGGAGGGCCCGTCGGGAGGGGTGAGCAGTTCTTC CASSLIINRGGPVGRGEQFF
TRBJ2-2 . . TRBV7-3 TGTGCCAGCAGCCCCCGTACAGGGTCGGTCACCGGGGAGCTGTTTTTT CASSPRTGSVTGELFF
TRBJ2-2 TRBD1 . TRBV19 TGTGCCAGCTGGGACAGGGGGCGCCTGGACACCGGGGAGCTGTTTTTT CASWDRGRLDTGELFF
TRBJ2-2 . . TRBV6-4 TGTGCCAGCAGCCTAACCGACACCGGGGAGCTGTTTTTT CASSLTDTGELFF
TRBJ2-3 . once TRBV28 TGTGCCAGCAGTCCCCCCGGGAGAGATACGCAGTATTTT CASSPPGRDTQYF
TRBJ1-6 TRBD1 . TRBV7-9 TGTGCCAGCAGCTTAGGGGGACAGGGTAGGACACCCCTCCACTTT CASSLGGQGRTPLHF